Listed below are T cell receptor beta chains from one sample, sequenced in a study of blood T cell repertoires in COVID-19. The table came from immunoSEQ multiplex PCR; TCRdb's copy has only in-frame clones and leaves some out. The sample yields roughly 380,000 clones, about 80% seen once. Sequencing input: peripheral blood. The receptors derive from a human donor with acute or convalescent COVID-19. The donor label of this sample is uncertain. CDR3s include the opening cysteine and the closing phenylalanine or tryptophan. A D gene is named only where the DNA matches it firmly. A row's size may be missing; if present it is once, few, many or a size class.

D,J,size,V,DNA,CDR3
NA,TRBJ1-1,NA,TRBV5-6,TGTGCCAGCAGCTTGAGGGCAGGGCGGGGCACTGAAGCTTTCTTT,CASSLRAGRGTEAFF
NA,TRBJ1-5,NA,TRBV25-1,TGTGCCAGCAGTGAAAATGGAGGGCAGCCCCAGCATTTT,CASSENGGQPQHF
NA,TRBJ1-5,NA,TRBV10-1,TGCGCCAGCAGTGAGGTGAGTTTTTCTCAGCCCCAGCATTTT,CASSEVSFSQPQHF
NA,TRBJ1-5,NA,TRBV30,TGTGCCTGGAGTGTTGGCCGACAGCCCCAGCATTTT,CAWSVGRQPQHF
TRBD1,TRBJ1-1,few,TRBV6-2/TRBV6-3,TGTGCCAGCAGTCAACAGGGGGGAGCCACTGAAGCTTTCTTT,CASSQQGGATEAFF
NA,TRBJ1-2,many,TRBV2,TGTGCCAGCAAGGAGGCCTTGAGAGGCTACACCTTC,CASKEALRGYTF
NA,TRBJ2-7,NA,TRBV2,TGTGCCAGCAGTTTGCAGGGACTTTACGAGCAGTACTTC,CASSLQGLYEQYF
TRBD2,TRBJ2-1,NA,TRBV30,TGTGCCTGCTCCTCGGGAGCGGGAGAGGATGAGCAGTTCTTC,CACSSGAGEDEQFF
TRBD2,TRBJ2-1,NA,TRBV3-1/TRBV3-2,TGTGCCAGCAGCCAGCAGGGGACTAGCGCCAATGAGCAGTTCTTC,CASSQQGTSANEQFF
TRBD2,TRBJ2-7,NA,TRBV6-5,TGTGCCAGCAGTTTGGGAGCGGGGTCCTACGAGCAGTACTTC,CASSLGAGSYEQYF